Shown below are 22 T cell receptor beta chains from a single sample sequenced in a study of cytomegalovirus exposure and HLA in healthy donors. The PCR was carried out with 60 Vbeta primers and 13 Jbeta primers. The protocol was immunoSEQ multiplex PCR, while the TCRdb copy is restricted to in-frame clones and leaves out a portion. Seen here are about 200,000 clones, roughly 86% observed once, and the top ten hold approximately 1.7%. The material sequenced was PBMCs. The receptor set was obtained from a woman aged 18-30 years in good health and CMV-seronegative.

This chain joins TRBV19 and TRBJ1-1, with TRBD1 identical over 8 bases. The length of the CDR3 is 17 residues. Germline V gene data show CDR1 as LNHDA and CDR2 as SQIVND (reference sequence). J was trimmed by 0 bases and V by 5 bases; bases with no gene match: 11. The CDR3 sequence is CASSSLGTGTLNTEAFF. The CDR3, as DNA: TGTGCCAGTAGTTCCCTGGGGACAGGAACTCTGAACACTGAAGCTTTCTTT.

The chain has TRBV6-1 and TRBJ1-2, with unresolved D. Per germline, CDR1 MNHNS and CDR2 SASEGT. The germline V and J ends were trimmed by 2 bases and 2 bases, with 3 bases remaining between them. This CDR3 has 12 amino acids. For the CDR3, the DNA is TGTGCCAGCAGTGAACTGAACTATGGCTACACCTTC. This sequence encodes CASSELNYGYTF.

In nucleotides, the CDR3 is TGTGCCTCCCACCCCACAGGAGAGGAGACCCAGTACTTC. Protein sequence: CASHPTGEETQYF. The J gene is TRBJ2-5, the V gene TRBV28, with D possibly matching TRBD1 (5 bases). Germline values: CDR1 MDHEN, CDR2 SYDVKM. Trimming took off 11 bases at V and 5 bases at J, with 18 bases between the two ends. This CDR3 contains 13 residues.

The chain carries TRBV20-1 and TRBJ1-2; D unclear. V was pared by 3 bases and J by 4 bases, with 6 bases between. Germline V gene sequence: CDR1 DFQATT, CDR2 SNEGSKA (reference sequence). This CDR3 has 11 residues. In nucleotides, the CDR3 is TGCAGTGCTAGTCGCAGCTATGGCTACACCTTC. Translated: CSASRSYGYTF.

The chain employs TRBV5-1 and TRBJ1-2; D not certain. CDR1 and CDR2 (germline): SGHRS, YFSETQ. V was shortened by 4 bases and J by 4 bases, with 14 bases between the two germline ends. CDR3 length: 14 residues. The CDR3 coding sequence is TGCGCCAGCAGCCCCGAGGGCAGCCTCTATGGCTACACCTTC. Its protein is CASSPEGSLYGYTF.

The chain couples TRBV5-1 to TRBJ2-5; a possible D gene is TRBD2 (6 bases). Trimming took off 1 base at V and 2 bases at J, with 15 bases between the two ends. Germline CDR1 is SGHRS and CDR2 is YFSETQ. This CDR3 is 16 amino acids long. The CDR3 sequence is CASSLSGVLGQETQYF. For the CDR3, the DNA is TGCGCCAGCAGCTTGTCGGGGGTTTTAGGGCAAGAGACCCAGTACTTC. The whole variable domain, filled in from reference TRBV5-1 and TRBJ2-5, reads KAGVTQTPRYLIKTRGQQVTLSCSPISGHRSVSWYQQTPGQGLQFLFEYFSETQRNKGNFPGRFSGRQFSNSRSEMNVSTLELGDSALYLCASSLSGVLGQETQYFGPGTRLLVL.

This chain connects TRBV4-1 to TRBJ2-7, with D possibly matching TRBD1 (6 bases). Germline assignment: CDR1 MGHRA and CDR2 YSYEKL. The CDR3 contains 13 residues. The germline V and J ends were trimmed by 1 base and 6 bases, with 10 bases remaining between them. The CDR3, as DNA: TGCGCCAGCAGCCAAGGAGTAGGGGGCGAGCAGTACTTC. Its translation: CASSQGVGGEQYF.

This clone was detected only once. The chain carries TRBV10-3 and TRBJ2-7, with 13 bases identical to TRBD2. The germline gives CDR1 ENHRY, CDR2 SYGVKD. CDR3 length: 16 residues. Trimming took 3 bases from V and 7 from J; bases not matched to a gene: 9. CDR3 loop: CAISDGLAGAFGEQYF. CDR3 bases: TGTGCCATCAGTGATGGACTAGCGGGAGCGTTTGGTGAGCAGTACTTC.

This rearrangement joins TRBV9 to TRBJ2-5; TRBD2 aligns across 9 bases. The CDR3 is 16 amino acids. Germline values: CDR1 SGDLS, CDR2 YYNGEE. The trim removed 0 bases at V and 5 bases at J, leaving 8 bases unmatched. The CDR3, as DNA: TGTGCCAGCAGCGTAGCAGCGGGAGGTCTCTGGGAGACCCAGTACTTC. This gives the protein CASSVAAGGLWETQYF.

This chain uses TRBV10-3 with TRBJ2-1; 9 bases map to TRBD2. This CDR3 contains 16 residues. The germline V gene encodes CDR1 ENHRY and CDR2 SYGVKD. The trim removed 6 bases at V and 1 base at J, leaving 7 bases unmatched. CDR3 nucleotides: TGTGCCATCAGGGACCCGGGACTAGCTTCCTACAATGAGCAGTTCTTC. This encodes CAIRDPGLASYNEQFF.

This clone was observed once. In DNA form, the CDR3 reads TGCGCCAGCAGCGGGGGGTCCAAAAACATTCAGTACTTC. Amino acid sequence: CASSGGSKNIQYF. The rearrangement joins TRBV4-1 to TRBJ2-4, with D possibly TRBD2 on 6 matching bases. The germline CDR1 and CDR2 sequences are MGHRA and YSYEKL. This CDR3 is built from 13 residues. With 5 bases removed from V and 2 bases from J, the gap between germline ends came to 7 bases.

The chain recombines TRBV5-1 with TRBJ2-5; 12 bases map to TRBD2. The CDR3 consists of 16 residues. CDR1 and CDR2 from the germline V gene are SGHRS and YFSETQ. V lost 3 bases and J lost 4; bases outside the gene matches: 7. The CDR3 nucleotides read TGCGCCAGCAGCTCCGGGACTAGCGGGCGGGGAGAGACCCAGTACTTC. Its protein is CASSSGTSGRGETQYF. Filled out from reference TRBV5-1 and TRBJ2-5, the complete variable domain reads KAGVTQTPRYLIKTRGQQVTLSCSPISGHRSVSWYQQTPGQGLQFLFEYFSETQRNKGNFPGRFSGRQFSNSRSEMNVSTLELGDSALYLCASSSGTSGRGETQYFGPGTRLLVL.

The V and J genes are TRBV10-1 and TRBJ2-7; 10 nucleotides match TRBD1. The CDR3 has 15 residues. In germline, CDR1 is WNHNN, CDR2 SYGVQD (reference sequence). With V trimmed by 6 bases and J by 3 bases, 8 bases remained unmatched. This chain's CDR3 is CASSETGGRIYEQYF. CDR3 DNA: TGCGCCAGCAGCGAGACAGGGGGCAGGATCTACGAGCAGTACTTC.

The chain is built from TRBV18 and TRBJ2-6; 8 nucleotides align to TRBD1. The germline CDR1 and CDR2 sequences are KGHSH and LQKENI. V shed 5 bases, J shed 2 bases, and the junction held 8 bases outside the gene matches. This CDR3 has 17 amino acids. The CDR3 sequence: CASSALVDRAGANVLTF. The DNA for the CDR3 is TGTGCCAGCTCAGCTCTAGTGGACAGGGCTGGGGCCAACGTCCTGACTTTC. Using reference TRBV18 and TRBJ2-6 for the parts outside the CDR3, the full variable domain is NAGVMQNPRHLVRRRGQEARLRCSPMKGHSHVYWYRQLPEEGLKFMVYLQKENIIDESGMPKERFSAEFPKEGPSILRIQQVVRGDSAAYFCASSALVDRAGANVLTFGAGSRLTVL.

The genes are TRBV6-4 and TRBJ2-5; TRBD2 aligns across 10 bases. Germline assignment: CDR1 MRHNA and CDR2 SNTAGT. The CDR3 is made up of 15 amino acids. V was pared by 3 bases and J by 5 bases, with 6 bases of the junction left unmatched. The CDR3 sequence is CASSELAGDFETQYF. In nucleotides, the CDR3 is TGTGCCAGCAGTGAGCTAGCGGGGGACTTTGAGACCCAGTACTTC.

The J gene is TRBJ1-2, the V gene TRBV5-8; TRBD1 matches 7 bases. J was trimmed by 4 bases and V by 5 bases; bases with no gene match: 17. Germline values: CDR1 SGHTS, CDR2 YDEGEE. This CDR3 is built from 17 residues. The CDR3 DNA is TGTGCCAGCAGTCCCCTCCGACAGGGTACGGAAAGCTATGGCTACACCTTC. Its protein is CASSPLRQGTESYGYTF.

This rearrangement joins TRBV6-5 to TRBJ2-7; D may be TRBD1 (5 bases). The CDR3 covers 14 residues. V was trimmed by 7 bases and J by 0 bases, leaving 13 bases between them. Germline-derived CDR1 and CDR2 are MNHEY and SVGAGI. CDR3 loop: CASTGQGPSYEQYF. The CDR3 region has the DNA TGTGCCAGCACCGGGCAGGGCCCCTCCTACGAGCAGTACTTC.

The V call is TRBV19, the J call TRBJ2-7; 7 bases are a match to TRBD1. The CDR3 sequence is 15 residues long. CDR1 and CDR2 (germline): LNHDA, SQIVND (reference sequence). The V and J ends lost 7 bases and 5 bases, in that order; junction bases with no gene match: 14. The CDR3 DNA reads TGTGCCAGTACCCCTACCTCGACAGGGAGCGACGAGCAGTACTTC. As protein: CASTPTSTGSDEQYF. Drawing the rest from reference TRBV19 and TRBJ2-7, the complete variable domain is DGGITQSPKYLFRKEGQNVTLSCEQNLNHDAMYWYRQDPGQGLRLIYYSQIVNDFQKGDIAEGYSVSREKKESFPLTVTSAQKNPTAFYLCASTPTSTGSDEQYFGPGTRLTVT.

This rearrangement joins TRBV21-1 to TRBJ2-7; the D segment call TRBD1 is taken from the table without a DNA check. TRBV21-1 is given as a pseudogene. CDR3 length equals 18 residues. CDR3 protein: CASSKEARTGVFAYEQYF. For the CDR3, the DNA is TGTGCCAGCAGCAAAGAGGCAAGGACAGGAGTTTTCGCGTACGAGCAGTACTTC.

The chain links TRBV23-1 to TRBJ1-1, with D possibly being TRBD1 (6 bases). TRBV23-1 qualifies as an ORF whose function is uncertain. CDR3 length: 17 amino acids. The V and J ends lost 3 bases and 7 bases respectively, with 24 bases between them. The CDR3: CASSHRCRGGVQGEAFF. The CDR3 DNA reads TGCGCCAGCAGTCATAGGTGCAGGGGAGGGGTTCAGGGTGAAGCTTTCTTT.

The rearrangement uses TRBV5-4 and TRBJ2-7; 7 bases match TRBD1. V dropped 4 bases and J dropped 2; count of bases not matched to a gene: 12. Germline V gene data show CDR1 as SGHNT and CDR2 as YYREEE (reference sequence). The CDR3 is 16 residues long. The CDR3 DNA reads TGTGCCAGCAGCCCCAATCCGACAGGGTCAACCTACGAGCAGTACTTC. Translating it yields CASSPNPTGSTYEQYF.

V is TRBV18 and J is TRBJ2-7; D is unresolved. This CDR3 region has 16 residues. Deletions cut 5 bases from V and 4 bases from J, with 21 bases between. Germline V gives CDR1 KGHSH, CDR2 LQKENI. The CDR3, as DNA: TGTGCCAGCTCATTCTCGGAGCAAGGAATTGGATACGAGCAGTACTTC. Translating it yields CASSFSEQGIGYEQYF.